These 8 T cell receptor beta chains share one sample of origin, sequenced in a study of blood T cell repertoires in COVID-19. The protocol was immunoSEQ multiplex PCR, while the TCRdb copy is restricted to in-frame clones and leaves out a portion. This repertoire shows 45,000 or so clones, about 70% found once; its top ten account for under 75%. Sample: peripheral blood. These receptors all come from a man of 80 years or more with acute or convalescent COVID-19.

This clone has more than one count but fewer than ten. This chain uses TRBV28 with TRBJ2-7; weak D call: TRBD2 (6 bases). V lost 2 bases to trimming and J lost 6 bases, with 17 bases between them. Germline V lookup: CDR1 MDHEN, CDR2 SYDVKM. The CDR3 has 15 residues. CDR3 sequence reads: CASSLDGARRGEQYF. DNA of the CDR3: TGTGCCAGCAGTTTAGACGGGGCGCGGAGGGGCGAGCAGTACTTC.

The chain employs TRBV12-3 or TRBV12-4 and TRBJ1-6, with unresolved D. V was pared by 3 bases and J by 9 bases, with 9 bases between. There are 13 residues in the CDR3. Here the CDR3 reads CASSLGERSPLHF. The CDR3 bases are TGTGCCAGCAGTTTGGGAGAGCGTTCACCCCTCCACTTT.

V and J are TRBV28 and TRBJ2-3, with 9 nucleotides matching TRBD2. The V gene's germline CDR1 is MDHEN and CDR2 SYDVKM. This CDR3 is built from 15 residues. V lost 5 bases and J lost 0; bases outside the gene matches: 3. The CDR3 bases are TGTGCCAGCAGTAAACTAGCGGGCAGCACAGATACGCAGTATTTT. Translated, it gives CASSKLAGSTDTQYF. Looking up the rest from reference TRBV28 and TRBJ2-3 gives the full variable domain: DVKVTQSSRYLVKRTGEKVFLECVQDMDHENMFWYRQDPGLGLRLIYFSYDVKMKEKGDIPEGYSVSREKKERFSLILESASTNQTSMYLCASSKLAGSTDTQYFGPGTRLTVL.

This clone is labeled medium-sized (0.01 to 0.1%). The gene calls are TRBV6-5 and TRBJ2-7, with D maybe TRBD2 (5 bases). The germline CDR1 and CDR2 sequences are MNHEY and SVGAGI. CDR3 length: 13 amino acids. V was shortened by 5 bases and J by 3 bases, with 11 bases between the two germline ends. The CDR3 protein is CASSPDGNYEQYF. Written as DNA, the CDR3 is TGTGCCAGCAGTCCCGACGGGAACTACGAGCAGTACTTC.

The chain has TRBV9 and TRBJ2-5; 11 nucleotides line up with TRBD2. V gave up 1 base and J gave up 4 bases; unmatched junction bases: 0. Looked up from germline, CDR1 is SGDLS and CDR2 is YYNGEE. The CDR3 is 14 amino acids. CDR3 residues: CASSVLAGGETQYF. In nucleotides, the CDR3 is TGTGCCAGCAGCGTACTAGCGGGAGGAGAGACCCAGTACTTC.

V gene TRBV19 combines with J gene TRBJ2-5; weak D call: TRBD2 (5 bases). Trimming took off 4 bases at V and 1 base at J, with 13 bases between the two ends. Germline V lookup: CDR1 LNHDA, CDR2 SQIVND (reference sequence). The CDR3 loop spans 15 amino acids. The DNA of the CDR3 is TGTGCCAGTAGTAAAACCGGACTCACCCAAGAGACCCAGTACTTC. Its protein product is CASSKTGLTQETQYF.

This clone was picked up a small number of times. V usage is TRBV7-8 and J usage is TRBJ2-1; 11 positions match TRBD1. Germline V gene data show CDR1 as SGHVS and CDR2 as FQNEAQ. CDR3 length equals 14 residues. The V and J ends lost 5 bases and 9 bases, in that order; junction bases with no gene match: 6. The CDR3 coding sequence is TGTGCCAGCAGCCGCCGGACAGGGGGCGTTGAGCAGTTCTTC. It encodes CASSRRTGGVEQFF.

V and J are TRBV7-8 and TRBJ2-1; TRBD2 matches 7 bases. The CDR3 runs 18 residues. The V gene's germline CDR1 is SGHVS and CDR2 FQNEAQ. Unmatched junction bases numbered 19, after V lost 3 bases and J lost 8 bases. This CDR3 is CASSLGRASGSWVYEQFF. CDR3 nucleotides: TGTGCCAGCAGCTTGGGTCGGGCTAGCGGATCCTGGGTATATGAGCAGTTCTTC.